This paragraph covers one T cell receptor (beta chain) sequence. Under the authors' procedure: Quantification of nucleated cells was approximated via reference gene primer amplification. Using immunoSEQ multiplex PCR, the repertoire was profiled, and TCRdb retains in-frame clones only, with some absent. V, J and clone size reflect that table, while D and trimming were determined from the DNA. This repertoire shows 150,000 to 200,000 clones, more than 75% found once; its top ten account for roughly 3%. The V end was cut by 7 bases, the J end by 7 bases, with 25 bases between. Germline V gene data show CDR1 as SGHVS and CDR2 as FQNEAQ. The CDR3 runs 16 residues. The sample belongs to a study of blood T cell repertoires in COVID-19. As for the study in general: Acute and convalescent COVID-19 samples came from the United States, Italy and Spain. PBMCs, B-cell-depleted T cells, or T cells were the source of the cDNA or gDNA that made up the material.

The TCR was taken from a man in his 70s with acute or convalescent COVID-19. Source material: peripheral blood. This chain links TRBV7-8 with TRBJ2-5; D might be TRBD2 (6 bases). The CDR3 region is CASTKAPTGEVGTQYF. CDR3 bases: TGTGCCAGCACCAAAGCCCCGACTGGGGAGGTAGGGACCCAGTACTTC.